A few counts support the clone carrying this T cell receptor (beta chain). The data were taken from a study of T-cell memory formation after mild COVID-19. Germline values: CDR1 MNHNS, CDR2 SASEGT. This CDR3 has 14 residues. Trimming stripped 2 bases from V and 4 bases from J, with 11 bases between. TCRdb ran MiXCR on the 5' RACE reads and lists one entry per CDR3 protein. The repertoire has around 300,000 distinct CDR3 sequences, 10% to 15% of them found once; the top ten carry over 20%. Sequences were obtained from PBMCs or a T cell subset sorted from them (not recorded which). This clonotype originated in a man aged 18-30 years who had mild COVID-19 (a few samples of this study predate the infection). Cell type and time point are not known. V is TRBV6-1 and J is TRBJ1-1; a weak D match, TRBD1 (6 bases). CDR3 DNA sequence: TGTGCCAGCAGTGAACGGGGCAGGGGCACTGAAGCTTTCTTT. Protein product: CASSERGRGTEAFF.